This T cell receptor beta chain came from a study of CD8 T cells in Susac syndrome. V lost 2 bases and J lost 1; bases outside the gene matches: 1. The germline V gene encodes CDR1 LGHDT and CDR2 YNNKEL (reference sequence). This CDR3 has 16 residues. TCR beta sequencing was performed on blood CD8+ and CD4+ T cells. RNA was extracted with the RNeasy kit, and a quantity of roughly 0.5 to 1 ug was reverse transcribed using random hexamers. A multiplex approach, immunoSEQ multiplex PCR, amplified TCR beta CDR3 across 54 Vbeta and 13 Jbeta. TCRdb passed the immunoSEQ multiplex PCR reads through MiXCR, listing each CDR3 protein once. The sample comprises a few hundred thousand distinct CDR3 sequences, roughly 96% of which are singletons, and roughly 0.09% rests with the top ten.

Sequences were obtained from CD4+ T cells from PBMCs. The clonotype was recovered from a human donor with multiple sclerosis. This sequence joins TRBV3-1 and TRBJ2-3; 12 positions match TRBD2. CDR3 bases: TGTGCCAGCAGCCAACGGACTAGCGGGGGCACAGATACGCAGTATTTT. It translates to CASSQRTSGGTDTQYF.